Below are 5 T cell receptor beta chains sequenced from a single sample in a study of CD8+CD57+ T cells in acquired aplastic anemia. Genomic DNA provided the template from which TCR beta VDJ and CDR3 profiles were obtained. TCRdb re-called the reads with MiXCR, one entry per CDR3 protein. The table includes some 150,000 distinct CDR3 sequences, approximately 41% detected once. The sequencing sample was made of sorted CD4+, CD8+, or CD8+CD57+ T cells (not recorded which) from PBMCs. The receptors stem from a human donor in good health, serving as a control.

The rearrangement links TRBV19 to TRBJ1-1; D might be TRBD1 (5 bases). Germline V gene sequence: CDR1 LNHDA, CDR2 SQIVND (reference sequence). The V and J ends lost 2 bases and 0 bases respectively, with 10 bases between them. The CDR3 contains 15 residues. The CDR3: CASSIKTAMNTEAFF. DNA of the CDR3: TGTGCCAGTAGTATAAAGACAGCTATGAACACTGAAGCTTTCTTT. The whole variable domain, remainder taken from reference TRBV19 and TRBJ1-1, is DGGITQSPKYLFRKEGQNVTLSCEQNLNHDAMYWYRQDPGQGLRLIYYSQIVNDFQKGDIAEGYSVSREKKESFPLTVTSAQKNPTAFYLCASSIKTAMNTEAFFGQGTRLTVV.

With respect to this clonotype: Relative to the germline gene, one junction end is altered; a read error may explain this. The rearrangement uses TRBV10-3 and TRBJ2-5, with TRBD1 matching 7 bases. The germline CDR1 and CDR2 sequences are ENHRY and SYGVKD. The CDR3 has 13 amino acids. The chain's CDR3 is CASSTYRGETQYF. As DNA, the CDR3 is TGTGCCAGCAGTACCTACAGGGGAGAGACCCAGTACTTC.

The chain combines TRBV25-1 with TRBJ2-7; TRBD2 matches at 8 bases. The CDR3 extends over 15 amino acids. J was trimmed by 0 bases and V by 4 bases; bases with no gene match: 5. CDR1 MGHDK and CDR2 SYGVNS come from the germline V gene. The DNA for the CDR3 is TGTGCCAGCAGTGTGCCAGCGGGGGCCTCCTACGAGCAGTACTTC. As protein: CASSVPAGASYEQYF.

The rearrangement uses TRBV3-1 and TRBJ2-3; D may correspond to TRBD1 or TRBD2 (5 bases each). V gave up 4 bases and J gave up 6 bases, with 11 bases separating them. Germline CDR1 and CDR2: LGHDT and YNNKEL (reference sequence). The CDR3 consists of 13 residues. In nucleotides, the CDR3 is TGTGCCAGCAGCCGGGGGTTCGGTGATACGCAGTATTTT. This sequence encodes CASSRGFGDTQYF.

DNA of the CDR3: TGCAGCGTTGATGAGACAGGGGGCTATGGCTACACCTTC. Protein product: CSVDETGGYGYTF. The chain links TRBV29-1 to TRBJ1-2; TRBD1 aligns across 9 bases. V shed 3 bases and J 4 bases; nucleotides not matched to a gene: 3. The CDR3 has 13 residues. Per germline, CDR1 SQVTM and CDR2 ANQGSEA.